This T cell receptor (beta chain) was recorded in a study of CXCR3-negative and CXCR3-positive naive CD8 T cells (dated by TCRdb to about 2019). For the wider study: In total, some 140 million TRB reads were obtained, or roughly 1.5 +/- 0.3 million reads per library. The diversity and physicochemical repertoire analyses included more than ten donors pooled from two independent experiments. Naive subsets from about 5 donors and memory cells from 3 donors were included in the TRBV-TRBJ cluster analysis.

Worth noting for this clonotype: What this receptor recognizes is not known.

Each CD8+ T cell subset was flow-sorted in triplicate, and some 300,000 cells per subset were placed directly into RLT lysis buffer. To keep memory contaminants out, a stringent definition of naive CD8+ T cells was applied: CD45RO-CCR7+CD27+CD95-. Peripheral blood mononuclear cells were isolated from buffy coats by standard density gradient centrifugation. A FACSAria III was used to flow-sort naive CD8+ T cells into CXCR3-negative and CXCR3-positive populations. An RNeasy Mini Kit was used to extract total RNA from the sorted cells. The CDR3 runs 13 residues from the cysteine to the phenylalanine. No coding sequence is recorded. Sequences DFQATT (CDR1) and SNEGSKA (CDR2) are obtained from the germline V gene (reference sequence). Instrument on record: NextSeq 550. The Human TCR Profiling Kit (MiLaboratory) was used to prepare UMI-labeled 5' RACE TRB cDNA libraries. The full amount of extracted RNA was used for cDNA synthesis, and the full amount of resulting cDNA was used for PCR amplification. Libraries were prepared in parallel with an identical number of PCR cycles. As for the authors' bioinformatics: With a minimum of two reads required per UMI, MIGEC and MiXCR pulled out about 49,000 +/- 11,000 unique UMI-labeled TRB cDNA molecules from each library. An average of approximately 40,000 +/- 10,000 functional in-frame TRB CDR3 nucleotide clonotypes without stop codons was found per library. After downsampling to 5000 UMI-labeled TRB molecules per sample, diversity metrics such as normalized Shannon-Wiener and Chao1 were calculated in VDJtools. For the central five CDR3 residues, VDJtools calculated physicochemical properties weighted by clonotype size, namely interaction energy, strength, volume and Kidera factor 4. Following TCRdb reprocessing, every CDR3 protein sequence forms one entry, and DNA is not provided. TCRdb's processing, not the authors' own work, is the source of the V and J calls. The sample has some 130,000 distinct CDR3 sequences on record. Under 0.5% of the sample lies in the top ten.

Study-level results and caveats: Because surface CD5, which is linked to self-reactivity in mice, was comparable between the naive subsets, TCR interaction strength was also inferred from the physicochemical properties of TRB CDR3s. TRBV-TRBJ usage was similar between naive CXCR3-negative and CXCR3-positive cells from the same donor, while memory cells showed distinct patterns. Comparably high repertoire diversity was found in both naive subsets, whereas much lower repertoire diversity was found in memory CD8+ T cells. TRB CDR3s from CXCR3-positive naive cells showed higher hydrophobicity (lower Kidera factor 4), lower energy, and higher strength and volume indices than CXCR3-negative naive cells. CXCR3 expression partially decreased after cryopreservation, so most assays used freshly isolated PBMCs.

The source material was naive CXCR3- CD8+ T cells from blood. According to the study, the label for this sample's cell subset or site signals: CD45RO-CCR7+CD27+CD95- naive CD8+ T cells lacking CXCR3 (TNR3-). The V gene is TRBV20-1 and the J gene is TRBJ2-7; TCRdb reports TRBD2, a call that lacks DNA to check it against. The TCR was taken from a human donor in good health. Some clones in this sample may be carry-over from other donors' samples. Here the CDR3 is given as CSARGRGTYEQYF.